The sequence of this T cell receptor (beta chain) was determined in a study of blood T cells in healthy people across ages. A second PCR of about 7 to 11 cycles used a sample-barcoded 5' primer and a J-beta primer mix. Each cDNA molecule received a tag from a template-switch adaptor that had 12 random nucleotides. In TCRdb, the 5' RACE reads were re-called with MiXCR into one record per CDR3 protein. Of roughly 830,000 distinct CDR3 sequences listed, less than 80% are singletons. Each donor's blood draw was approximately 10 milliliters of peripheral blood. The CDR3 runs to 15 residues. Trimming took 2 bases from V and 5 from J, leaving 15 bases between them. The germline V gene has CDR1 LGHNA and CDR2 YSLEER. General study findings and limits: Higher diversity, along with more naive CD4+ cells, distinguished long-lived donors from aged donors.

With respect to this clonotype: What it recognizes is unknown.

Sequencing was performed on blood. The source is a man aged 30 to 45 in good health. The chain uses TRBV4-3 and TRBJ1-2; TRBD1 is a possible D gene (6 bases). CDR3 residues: CASSQSATGRYGYTF. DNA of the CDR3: TGCGCCAGCAGCCAATCCGCGACAGGAAGGTATGGCTACACCTTC.